The entry below describes one T cell receptor (beta chain). Its target is unknown. These data are taken from a study of CD8 T cells in ankylosing spondylitis. Study-level findings and limits: Significant enrichment of disease-linked clones was reported in matched ankylosing spondylitis synovial fluid. Previously reported in reactive arthritis synovial fluid and blood were some of the motif variants. Characteristic of ankylosing spondylitis blood, it appeared, was a TCR beta motif comprising about eight highly homologous variants.

V was clipped by 6 bases and J by 5 bases; unmatched bases: 10. The CDR3 sequence is 14 residues long. CDR1 DFQATT and CDR2 SNEGSKA come from the germline V gene (reference sequence). With molecular barcodes, quantitative 5'-RACE was used to make the TCR beta libraries. A single record per CDR3 protein comes from TCRdb applying MiXCR to the 5' RACE reads. The sample includes around 450,000 distinct CDR3 sequences, 26% seen only once; the top ten take approximately 1%. The genes are TRBV20-1 and TRBJ2-5; 9 bases fit TRBD2. This receptor was obtained from a male donor with ankylosing spondylitis. Sequenced: blood, either unsorted or a sorted T cell fraction (not recorded which). The CDR3 DNA is TGCAGTGCCCCGGCGGCGGGAGGGCGGGAGACCCAGTACTTC. Protein sequence: CSAPAAGGRETQYF.